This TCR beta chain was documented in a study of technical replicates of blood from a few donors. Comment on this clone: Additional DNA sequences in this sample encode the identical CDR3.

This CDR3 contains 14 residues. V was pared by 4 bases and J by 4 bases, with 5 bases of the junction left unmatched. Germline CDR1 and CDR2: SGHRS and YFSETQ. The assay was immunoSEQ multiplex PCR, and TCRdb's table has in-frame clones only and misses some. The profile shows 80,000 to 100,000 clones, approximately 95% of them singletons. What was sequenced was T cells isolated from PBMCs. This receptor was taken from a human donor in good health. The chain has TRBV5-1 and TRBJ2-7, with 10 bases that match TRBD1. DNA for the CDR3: TGCGCCAGCAGCCCCGGGACAGGGGCATACGAGCAGTACTTC. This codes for CASSPGTGAYEQYF.